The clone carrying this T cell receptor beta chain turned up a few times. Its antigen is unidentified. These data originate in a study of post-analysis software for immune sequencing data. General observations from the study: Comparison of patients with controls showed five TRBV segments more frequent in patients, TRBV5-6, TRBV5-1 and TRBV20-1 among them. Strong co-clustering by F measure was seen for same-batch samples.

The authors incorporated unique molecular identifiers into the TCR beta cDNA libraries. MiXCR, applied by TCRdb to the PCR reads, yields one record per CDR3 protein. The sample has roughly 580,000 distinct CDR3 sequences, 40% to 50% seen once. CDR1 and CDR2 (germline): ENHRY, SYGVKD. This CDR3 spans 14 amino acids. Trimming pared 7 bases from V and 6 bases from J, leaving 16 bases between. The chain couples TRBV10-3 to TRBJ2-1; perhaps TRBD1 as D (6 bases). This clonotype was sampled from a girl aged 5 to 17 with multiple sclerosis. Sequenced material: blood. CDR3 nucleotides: TGTGCCATCAAAAGGGGACCCAGGGGCAATGAGCAGTTCTTC. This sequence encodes CAIKRGPRGNEQFF.